This T cell receptor beta chain is from a study of blood T cell repertoires in COVID-19. V shed 5 bases and J shed 2 bases, with 10 bases lying between them. The CDR3 sequence is 13 residues long. Germline V gives CDR1 SGHVS, CDR2 FQNEAQ. Across 24 US areas, participants ranged in age from roughly 18 to 95 years. Assay: immunoSEQ multiplex PCR; the TCRdb copy retains only in-frame clones and omits some. Of 200,000 to 250,000 clones listed, around 86% are singletons. The specimen was PBMCs or T cells enriched from blood (not recorded which). This receptor was identified in a woman between 35 and 50 years old with acute COVID-19. The chain employs TRBV7-8 and TRBJ2-7, with D possibly matching TRBD1 (7 bases). CDR3 sequence: CASSAGTAYEQYF. In nucleotides, the CDR3 is TGTGCCAGCAGCGCGGGGACAGCCTACGAGCAGTACTTC. The whole variable domain, remainder taken from reference TRBV7-8 and TRBJ2-7, is GAGVSQSPRYKVAKRGQDVALRCDPISGHVSLFWYQQALGQGPEFLTYFQNEAQLDKSGLPSDRFFAERPEGSVSTLKIQRTQQEDSAVYLCASSAGTAYEQYFGPGTRLTVT.